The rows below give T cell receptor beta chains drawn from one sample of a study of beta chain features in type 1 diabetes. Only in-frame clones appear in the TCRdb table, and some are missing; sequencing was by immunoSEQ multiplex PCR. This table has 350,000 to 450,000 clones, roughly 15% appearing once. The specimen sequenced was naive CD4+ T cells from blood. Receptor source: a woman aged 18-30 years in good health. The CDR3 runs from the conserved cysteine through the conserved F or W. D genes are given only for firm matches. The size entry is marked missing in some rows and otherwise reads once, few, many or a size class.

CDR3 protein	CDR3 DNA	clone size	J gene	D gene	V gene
CAWGGQTGNTEAFF	TGTGCCTGGGGGGGCCAGACAGGTAACACTGAAGCTTTCTTT	NA	TRBJ1-1	NA	TRBV30
CATSVGTSGSGLYEQYF	TGTGCCACCAGCGTCGGGACTAGCGGGAGCGGTCTATACGAGCAGTACTTC	few	TRBJ2-7	TRBD2	TRBV15
CASSRRGGGYEQYF	TGTGCCAGCAGCCGACGGGGAGGGGGATACGAGCAGTACTTC	NA	TRBJ2-7	NA	TRBV5-6
CASSPRTGASTEAFF	TGTGCCAGCAGCCCTCGGACAGGGGCTAGCACTGAAGCTTTCTTT	NA	TRBJ1-1	TRBD1	TRBV7-9
CASRGDRGQDYGYTF	TGTGCCAGCAGGGGGGACAGGGGGCAGGACTATGGCTACACCTTC	NA	TRBJ1-2	TRBD1	TRBV25-1
CAWSVVRAYEQYF	TGTGCCTGGAGTGTAGTTCGGGCCTACGAGCAGTACTTC	NA	TRBJ2-7	NA	TRBV30
CASSSGTSKSYNEQFF	TGTGCCAGCAGCTCCGGGACTAGCAAGTCCTACAATGAGCAGTTCTTC	few	TRBJ2-1	TRBD2	TRBV11-1
CASSPFRSRDSSGANVLTF	TGTGCCAGCTCACCATTTCGTAGCCGAGATAGCTCTGGGGCCAACGTCCTGACTTTC	few	TRBJ2-6	NA	TRBV18
CASSLSSSDRLNTEAFF	TGCGCCAGCAGTTTATCTAGCTCGGACAGATTGAACACTGAAGCTTTCTTT	NA	TRBJ1-1	NA	TRBV5-1
CASSYWTGGSTDTQYF	TGTGCCAGCAGTTACTGGACAGGGGGTTCTACAGATACGCAGTATTTT	NA	TRBJ2-3	TRBD1	TRBV28
CASSLGAGLAGSQETQYF	TGCGCCAGCAGCTTGGGAGCGGGGCTAGCGGGAAGTCAAGAGACCCAGTACTTC	NA	TRBJ2-5	TRBD2	TRBV5-1
CASSLETGGYNEQFF	TGTGCCAGCAGCTTAGAGACAGGGGGATACAATGAGCAGTTCTTC	NA	TRBJ2-1	TRBD1	TRBV11-3
CASTRLAGPLDEQFF	TGTGCCAGCACCCGACTAGCGGGCCCTCTCGATGAGCAGTTCTTC	few	TRBJ2-1	TRBD2	TRBV6-5
CASRLTEAGELFF	TGTGCCAGCAGGTTGACAGAAGCCGGGGAGCTGTTTTTT	few	TRBJ2-2	NA	TRBV2
CSVELRERGLSMNTEAFF	TGCAGCGTTGAACTAAGGGAGAGAGGGCTTAGCATGAACACTGAAGCTTTCTTT	few	TRBJ1-1	NA	TRBV29-1
CASSYDYRDYGYTF	TGTGCCAGCAGTTACGATTACAGGGATTATGGCTACACCTTC	NA	TRBJ1-2	NA	TRBV6-5
CASSLASGSETQYF	TGTGCCAGCAGCTTAGCTAGCGGGAGTGAGACCCAGTACTTC	NA	TRBJ2-5	TRBD2	TRBV7-2
CASALGTAGGYTF	TGTGCCAGCGCCCTTGGGACCGCGGGGGGCTACACCTTC	few	TRBJ1-2	NA	TRBV9
CASSTRLAGSYNEQFF	TGTGCCAGCAGCACTCGACTAGCGGGCTCCTACAATGAGCAGTTCTTC	few	TRBJ2-1	TRBD2	TRBV9
CATSVRLAGPDEQFF	TGTGCCACCAGCGTCCGACTAGCGGGACCGGATGAGCAGTTCTTC	NA	TRBJ2-1	TRBD2	TRBV15
CASRTGGTYEQYF	TGTGCCAGCAGGACAGGGGGAACCTACGAGCAGTACTTC	NA	TRBJ2-7	TRBD1	TRBV25-1
CASLFPPLNTEAFF	TGTGCCAGCCTCTTCCCCCCCCTGAACACTGAAGCTTTCTTT	NA	TRBJ1-1	NA	TRBV7-9
CASSLLAGPGELFF	TGTGCCAGCAGCTTACTAGCGGGACCCGGGGAGCTGTTTTTT	few	TRBJ2-2	TRBD2	TRBV5-6
CASSMGGVGYTF	TGTGCCAGCAGTATGGGAGGGGTCGGCTACACCTTC	few	TRBJ1-2	NA	TRBV28
CSGWGQGADTQYF	TGCAGCGGATGGGGACAGGGGGCAGATACGCAGTATTTT	few	TRBJ2-3	TRBD1	TRBV29-1